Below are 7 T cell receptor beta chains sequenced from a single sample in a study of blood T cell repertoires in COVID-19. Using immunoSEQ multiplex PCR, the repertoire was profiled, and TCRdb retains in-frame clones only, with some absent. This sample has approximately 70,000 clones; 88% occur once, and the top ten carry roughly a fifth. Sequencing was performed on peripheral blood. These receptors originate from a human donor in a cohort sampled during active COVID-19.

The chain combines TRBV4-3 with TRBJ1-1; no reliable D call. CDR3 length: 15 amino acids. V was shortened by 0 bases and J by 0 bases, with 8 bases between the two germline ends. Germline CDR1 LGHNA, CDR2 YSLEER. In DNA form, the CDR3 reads TGCGCCAGCAGCCAAGATTTCCGGGTGAACACTGAAGCTTTCTTT. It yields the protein CASSQDFRVNTEAFF.

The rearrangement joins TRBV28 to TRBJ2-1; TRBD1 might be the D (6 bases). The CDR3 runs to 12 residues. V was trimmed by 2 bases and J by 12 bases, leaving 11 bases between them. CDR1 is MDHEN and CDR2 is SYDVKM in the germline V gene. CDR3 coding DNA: TGTGCCAGCAGTTTACAGGGGTGGGGGCAGTTCTTC. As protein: CASSLQGWGQFF.

The CDR3 DNA is TGTGCCAGCAGCCACCGGACAACCCAGAGCTCCTACGAGCAGTACTTC. It encodes CASSHRTTQSSYEQYF. The rearrangement links TRBV7-9 to TRBJ2-7; D possibly corresponds to TRBD1 (5 bases). CDR3 length: 16 residues. The V gene's germline CDR1 is SEHNR and CDR2 FQNEAQ (reference sequence). Trimming took 5 bases from V and 0 from J, leaving 17 bases between them.

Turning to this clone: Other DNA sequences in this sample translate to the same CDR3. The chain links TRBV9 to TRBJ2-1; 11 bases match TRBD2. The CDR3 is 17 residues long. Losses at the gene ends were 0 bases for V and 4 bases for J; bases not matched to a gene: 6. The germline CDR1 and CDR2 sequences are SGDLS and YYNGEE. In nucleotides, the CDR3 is TGTGCCAGCAGCGTAGACCTAGCGGGGGGATATTACAATGAGCAGTTCTTC. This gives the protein CASSVDLAGGYYNEQFF.

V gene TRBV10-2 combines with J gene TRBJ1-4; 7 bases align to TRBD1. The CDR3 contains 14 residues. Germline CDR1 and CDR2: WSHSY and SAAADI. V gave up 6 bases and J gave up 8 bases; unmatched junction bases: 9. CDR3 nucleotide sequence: TGCGCCAGCAGCGCGCAGGGGGGCATCGAAAAACTGTTTTTT. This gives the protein CASSAQGGIEKLFF.

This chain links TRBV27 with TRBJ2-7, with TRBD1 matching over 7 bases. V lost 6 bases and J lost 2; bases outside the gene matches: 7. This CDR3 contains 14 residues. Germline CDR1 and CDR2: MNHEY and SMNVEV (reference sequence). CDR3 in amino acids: CASSSGQATYEQYF. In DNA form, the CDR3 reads TGTGCCAGCAGCTCCGGACAGGCGACCTACGAGCAGTACTTC.

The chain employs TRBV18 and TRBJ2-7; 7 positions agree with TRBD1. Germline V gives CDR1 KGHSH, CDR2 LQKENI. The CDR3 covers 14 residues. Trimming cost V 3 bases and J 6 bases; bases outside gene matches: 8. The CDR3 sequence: CASSPGQLLGEQYF. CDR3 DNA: TGTGCCAGCTCACCGGGACAGCTCCTCGGCGAGCAGTACTTC.